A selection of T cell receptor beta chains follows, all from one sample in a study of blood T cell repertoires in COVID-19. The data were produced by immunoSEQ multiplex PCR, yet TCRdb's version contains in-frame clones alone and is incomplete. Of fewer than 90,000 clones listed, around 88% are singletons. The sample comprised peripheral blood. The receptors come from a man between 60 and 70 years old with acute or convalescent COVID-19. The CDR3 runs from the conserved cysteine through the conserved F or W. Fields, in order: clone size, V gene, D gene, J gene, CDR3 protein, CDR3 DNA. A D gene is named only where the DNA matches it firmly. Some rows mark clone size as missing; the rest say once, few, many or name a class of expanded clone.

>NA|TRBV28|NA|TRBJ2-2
CATKAWSGYGELFF
TGTGCCACCAAGGCGTGGTCGGGATACGGGGAGCTGTTTTTT
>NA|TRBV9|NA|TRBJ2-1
CASSPPTANNYNEQFF
TGTGCCAGCAGCCCCCCGACAGCGAATAACTACAATGAGCAGTTCTTC
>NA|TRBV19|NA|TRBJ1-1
CASSATVNTEAFF
TGTGCCAGTAGTGCGACAGTGAACACTGAAGCTTTCTTT
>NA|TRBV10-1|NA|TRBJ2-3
CASSGGGPDTQYF
TGCGCCAGCAGTGGTGGGGGCCCAGATACGCAGTATTTT
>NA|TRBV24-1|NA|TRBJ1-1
CATSAGVGGTEAFF
TGTGCCACCAGTGCAGGGGTAGGAGGCACTGAAGCTTTCTTT
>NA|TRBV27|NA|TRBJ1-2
CASASQVSYGYTF
TGTGCCAGCGCCTCTCAGGTTTCCTATGGCTACACCTTC
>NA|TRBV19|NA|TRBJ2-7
CASSIRPGTYEQYF
TGTGCCAGTAGTATCCGCCCCGGTACCTACGAGCAGTACTTC
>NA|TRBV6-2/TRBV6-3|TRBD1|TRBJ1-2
CASSYIGQGHGYTF
TGTGCCAGCAGCTATATAGGACAGGGACACGGCTACACCTTC
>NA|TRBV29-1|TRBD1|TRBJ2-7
CSAGQGGTYEQYF
TGCAGCGCCGGACAGGGGGGCACCTACGAGCAGTACTTC
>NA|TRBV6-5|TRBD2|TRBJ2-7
CASSYRPAQRGFNWYF
TGTGCCAGCAGTTACCGGCCCGCCCAGCGGGGTTTTAATTGGTACTTC
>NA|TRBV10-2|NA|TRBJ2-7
CASRNRQAAYEQYF
TGCGCCAGCAGGAACAGACAGGCTGCCTACGAGCAGTACTTC
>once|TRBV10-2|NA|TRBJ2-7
CASSLYPGTIDDEQYF
TGCGCCAGCAGTCTTTATCCGGGAACTATAGACGACGAGCAGTACTTC
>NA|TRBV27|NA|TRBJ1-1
CASSSHGERNTEAFF
TGTGCCAGCAGTTCCCACGGGGAGAGGAACACTGAAGCTTTCTTT
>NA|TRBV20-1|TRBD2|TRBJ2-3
CSASSGGVTDTQYF
TGCAGTGCTAGTAGCGGGGGGGTCACAGATACGCAGTATTTT
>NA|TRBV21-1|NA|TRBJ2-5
CASSWVGRVKETQYF
TGTGCCAGCAGCTGGGTTGGGAGAGTAAAAGAGACCCAGTACTTC
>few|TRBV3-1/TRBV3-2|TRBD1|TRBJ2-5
CASSPGQGKGTQYF
TGTGCCAGCAGCCCTGGACAGGGAAAAGGGACCCAGTACTTC
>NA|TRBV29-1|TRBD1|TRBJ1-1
CSVNPGGAGRTEAFF
TGCAGCGTAAATCCAGGGGGCGCGGGGAGGACTGAAGCTTTCTTT
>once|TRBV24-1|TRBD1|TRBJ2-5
CATSELGQGLGETQYF
TGTGCCACCAGTGAGTTGGGACAGGGATTAGGAGAGACCCAGTACTTC
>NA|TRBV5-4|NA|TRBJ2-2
CASSLIGAGELFF
TGTGCCAGCAGTTTGATAGGGGCCGGGGAGCTGTTTTTT
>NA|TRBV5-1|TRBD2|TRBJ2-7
CASSRRLAGEYAEQYF
TGCGCCAGCAGCCGTCGACTAGCGGGAGAGTATGCCGAGCAGTACTTC
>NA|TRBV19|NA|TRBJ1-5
CASSIGSTGTEPQHF
TGTGCCAGTAGTATAGGGTCCACCGGTACTGAGCCCCAGCATTTT
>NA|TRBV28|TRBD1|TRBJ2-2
CASSSPGQGFDTGELFF
TGTGCCAGCAGTTCCCCTGGACAGGGGTTCGACACCGGGGAGCTGTTTTTT
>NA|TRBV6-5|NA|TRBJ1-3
CASSYHGGDSGNTIYF
TGTGCCAGCAGTTACCACGGTGGTGATTCTGGAAACACCATATATTTT
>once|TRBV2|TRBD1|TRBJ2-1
CASSDDSPTGDTYNEQFF
TGTGCCAGCAGTGACGACTCTCCGACAGGGGATACCTACAATGAGCAGTTCTTC
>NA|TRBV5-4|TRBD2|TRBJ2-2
CASSLGIAGNTGELFF
TGTGCCAGCAGCTTGGGGATAGCGGGGAACACCGGGGAGCTGTTTTTT
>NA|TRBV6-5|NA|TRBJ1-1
CATGDRGTEAFF
TGTGCCACCGGGGATCGGGGCACTGAAGCTTTCTTT
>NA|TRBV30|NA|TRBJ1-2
CAKNPRGGYGYTF
TGTGCCAAGAACCCCAGGGGCGGGTATGGCTACACCTTC
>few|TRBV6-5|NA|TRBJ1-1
CASTTRRGPEAFF
TGTGCCAGCACGACAAGGCGAGGGCCTGAAGCTTTCTTT
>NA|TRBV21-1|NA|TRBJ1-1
CASSKDLTNPLNTEAFF
TGTGCCAGCAGCAAAGACTTGACAAATCCCTTGAACACTGAAGCTTTCTTT
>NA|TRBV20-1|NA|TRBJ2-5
CSASGWEAGFETQYF
TGCAGTGCTAGTGGGTGGGAGGCGGGGTTCGAGACCCAGTACTTC
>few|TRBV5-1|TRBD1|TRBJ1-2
CASSLWGTANYGYTF
TGCGCCAGCAGCTTATGGGGGACAGCTAACTATGGCTACACCTTC
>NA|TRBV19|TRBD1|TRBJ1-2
CASSTQNRGHGYTF
TGTGCCAGTAGTACCCAAAACAGGGGCCATGGCTACACCTTC
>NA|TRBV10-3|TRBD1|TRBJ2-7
CAITQTGYEQYF
TGTGCCATCACCCAGACAGGGTACGAGCAGTACTTC